The 27 T cell receptor beta chains presented below share a single source sample, sequenced in a study of T cells after yellow fever vaccination. Each CDR3 protein is one row after TCRdb ran MiXCR on the 5' RACE reads. The sample records some 350,000 distinct CDR3 sequences, over 4% being singletons. Sequencing used PBMCs, obtained 5 days after the yellow fever booster vaccination. Receptors originate from a man aged 18 to 30 who received the YFV17D yellow fever vaccine.

This clonotype was found a few times. CDR3 in amino acids: CASSFHRGGYNEQFF. The DNA of the CDR3 is TGTGCCAGCAGTTTCCACCGGGGGGGCTACAATGAGCAGTTCTTC. The chain links TRBV7-2 to TRBJ2-1; 8 nucleotides match TRBD2. The ends lost 6 bases at V and 3 bases at J; junction bases unmatched: 7. Looked up from germline, CDR1 is SGHTA and CDR2 is FQGNSA. The CDR3 is 15 residues long.

In its sample, this clonotype was seen a few times. The rearrangement uses TRBV10-3 and TRBJ1-6; no clear D gene. V was pared by 4 bases and J by 10 bases, with 14 bases between. CDR1 and CDR2 from the germline V gene are ENHRY and SYGVKD. The CDR3 contains 14 residues. DNA of the CDR3: TGTGCCATCAGTGGCGACACCCTCGTGTCACCCCTCCACTTT. Its protein is CAISGDTLVSPLHF.

This clonotype was counted ten times or more. DNA of the CDR3: TGTGCCAGCAGCACACAGAGAATGAACACTGAAGCTTTCTTT. Protein: CASSTQRMNTEAFF. The J gene is TRBJ1-1, the V gene TRBV7-8; no clear D. Trimming pared 5 bases from V and 0 bases from J, leaving 10 bases between. The CDR3 has 14 residues. Germline CDR1 reads SGHVS; CDR2 reads FQNEAQ.

This clonotype was recorded a few times. The chain uses TRBV7-9 and TRBJ2-3; 8 bases are a match to TRBD2. Germline lookup yields CDR1 SEHNR and CDR2 FQNEAQ (reference sequence). V gave up 6 bases and J gave up 2 bases; unmatched junction bases: 10. The CDR3 loop spans 16 amino acids. CDR3 nucleotide sequence: TGTGCCAGCAGGCCTCGGGCGGGGGGACTCACAGATACGCAGTATTTT. Amino acid sequence: CASRPRAGGLTDTQYF.

This clonotype was observed a handful of times. The chain joins TRBV4-1 to TRBJ2-5, with 7 bases identical to TRBD2. The CDR3 has 14 residues. Per germline, CDR1 MGHRA and CDR2 YSYEKL. V trimming: 1 base; J trimming: 5 bases; junction bases outside the gene matches: 4. The CDR3 region has the DNA TGCGCCAGCAGCCAAGTCGGGGGGTTGGAGACCCAGTACTTC. It yields the protein CASSQVGGLETQYF.

This clonotype turned up a few times. CDR3 loop: CATSRHDSTDTQYF. DNA of the CDR3: TGTGCCACCAGCAGACACGACAGCACAGATACGCAGTATTTT. J is TRBJ2-3 and V is TRBV15; D is undetermined. The CDR3 consists of 14 residues. Germline CDR1 and CDR2: LNHNV and YYDKDF (reference sequence). The V end lost 2 bases, the J end lost 0 bases, and 6 bases lay between the germline ends.

The V and J genes are TRBV5-1 and TRBJ1-4; D not certain. The CDR3 covers 14 residues. Germline CDR1 and CDR2: SGHRS and YFSETQ. Trimming shortened V by 0 bases and J by 4 bases, and 7 bases separated the two germline ends. The CDR3 here is CASSLDGFNEKLFF. The CDR3 nucleotides are TGCGCCAGCAGCTTGGACGGTTTTAATGAAAAACTGTTTTTT.

This clonotype was found a few times. The genes are TRBV29-1 and TRBJ2-1, with D possibly being TRBD2 (5 bases). The CDR3 extends over 15 amino acids. Germline V gene data show CDR1 as SQVTM and CDR2 as ANQGSEA. The ends were cut back, 6 bases at V and 0 bases at J, with 15 bases in the middle. The CDR3 spells CSVGGLSHSYNEQFF. CDR3 in DNA: TGCAGCGTCGGAGGACTGTCGCACTCCTACAATGAGCAGTTCTTC.

This clonotype was seen ten or more times. The V call is TRBV12-3 or TRBV12-4, the J call TRBJ1-2, with 9 bases lining up with TRBD1. The CDR3 sequence is 13 residues long. The V segment lost 1 base and the J segment 7 bases; nucleotides outside the gene matches: 1. CDR3 in DNA: TGTGCCAGCAGTTTAGGGGACAGGGCTGGCTACACCTTC. Translating it yields CASSLGDRAGYTF.

This clonotype has a count of ten or more. The genes are TRBV5-1 and TRBJ1-2; TRBD1 matches 7 bases. V lost 7 bases, J lost 0 bases, and 6 bases stayed unmatched. The CDR3 totals 14 residues. CDR1 and CDR2 from the germline V gene are SGHRS and YFSETQ. CDR3 protein: CASRWTGSNYGYTF. The DNA for the CDR3 is TGCGCCAGCCGATGGACAGGTTCTAACTATGGCTACACCTTC.

This clonotype occurred a few times. The chain joins TRBV9 to TRBJ1-5; D unclear. The germline CDR1 and CDR2 sequences are SGDLS and YYNGEE. V was trimmed by 6 bases and J by 4 bases, leaving 11 bases between them. The CDR3 has 13 amino acids. CDR3 region: CASNVDPNQPQHF. The CDR3 DNA is TGTGCCAGCAACGTCGACCCAAATCAGCCCCAGCATTTT.

This chain joins TRBV7-3 and TRBJ2-5; TRBD1 aligns across 8 bases. With 4 bases clipped from V and 1 base from J, the junction kept 5 bases outside the gene matches. Germline values: CDR1 SGHTA, CDR2 FQGTGA. The CDR3 extends over 15 amino acids. CDR3 protein: CASSSQGAPQETQYF. CDR3 DNA sequence: TGTGCCAGCAGCTCCCAGGGGGCACCCCAAGAGACCCAGTACTTC.

The chain carries TRBV18 and TRBJ2-1; tentative D call: TRBD2 (5 bases). From germline, CDR1 is KGHSH and CDR2 LQKENI. The CDR3 runs 14 residues. V was pared by 0 bases and J by 5 bases, with 8 bases between. The CDR3 reads CASSPPSRDNEQFF. The DNA of the CDR3 is TGTGCCAGCTCACCACCCTCGCGGGACAATGAGCAGTTCTTC.

This clonotype was seen repeatedly, ten times or more. J is TRBJ2-3 and V is TRBV18; D uncertain. Trimming left V 0 bases short and J 4 bases short, with 5 bases between. This CDR3 has 13 amino acids. Germline values: CDR1 KGHSH, CDR2 LQKENI. The CDR3 loop is CASSPPVADTQYF. Here the CDR3 DNA reads TGTGCCAGCTCACCACCAGTGGCAGATACGCAGTATTTT.

CDR3 loop: CASSRWGITQETQYF. Written as DNA, the CDR3 is TGCGCCAGCAGCCGATGGGGAATCACCCAAGAGACCCAGTACTTC. This chain links TRBV5-1 with TRBJ2-5; no clear D gene. V gave up 4 bases and J gave up 1 base, with 14 bases separating them. Germline V gives CDR1 SGHRS, CDR2 YFSETQ. The length of the CDR3 is 15 residues.

This chain connects TRBV6-6 to TRBJ2-2, with D possibly called TRBD1 or TRBD2 (5 bases each). V shed 0 bases and J shed 0 bases, with 8 bases lying between them. This CDR3 comprises 16 residues. Germline CDR1 is MNHNY and CDR2 is SVGAGI (reference sequence). The CDR3 loop reads CASSYSRGANTGELFF. The CDR3 DNA reads TGTGCCAGCAGTTACTCGAGAGGGGCGAACACCGGGGAGCTGTTTTTT.

This clonotype has a handful of counts. The chain couples TRBV5-1 to TRBJ2-5; a possible D gene is TRBD1 (6 bases). Trimming took 1 base from V and 2 from J, leaving 12 bases between them. The length of the CDR3 is 15 residues. CDR1 is SGHRS and CDR2 is YFSETQ in the germline V gene. The DNA of the CDR3 is TGCGCCAGCAGCTTGAATACAGGGCTACAAGAGACCCAGTACTTC. This codes for CASSLNTGLQETQYF.

The CDR3 bases are TGTGCCAGCAGCTTATCTCCTATCTCTGGAAACACCATATATTTT. This sequence encodes CASSLSPISGNTIYF. The chain links TRBV7-9 to TRBJ1-3; the D is unclear. The CDR3 runs to 15 residues. Trimming took off 2 bases at V and 0 bases at J, with 8 bases between the two ends. CDR1 and CDR2 from the germline V gene are SEHNR and FQNEAQ (reference sequence).

The chain links TRBV7-2 to TRBJ2-5; 9 positions agree with TRBD1. Germline CDR1 and CDR2: SGHTA and FQGNSA. After removal of 4 bases from V and 7 bases from J, the junction contained 19 bases not matched to a gene. This CDR3 is built from 18 residues. CDR3 amino acids: CASSSPGTGLATGWTQYF. CDR3 bases: TGTGCCAGCAGCTCCCCCGGGACAGGGTTAGCTACAGGGTGGACCCAGTACTTC.

This clonotype was found many times. The chain is built from TRBV7-9 and TRBJ1-2; D ambiguous. The CDR3 covers 15 residues. Trimming stripped 5 bases from V and 7 bases from J, with 20 bases between. Germline CDR1 and CDR2: SEHNR and FQNEAQ (reference sequence). The CDR3 DNA sequence: TGTGCCAGCAGCGTCTTAGATTCGGCTCTTTTTGGCTACACCTTC. Residues: CASSVLDSALFGYTF.

This clonotype was seen a few times. The rearrangement uses TRBV27 and TRBJ2-7; TRBD1 matches 9 bases. This CDR3 has 15 amino acids. V was pared by 5 bases and J by 0 bases, with 5 bases of the junction left unmatched. CDR1 MNHEY and CDR2 SMNVEV come from the germline V gene (reference sequence). The CDR3 here is CASSAGTGSSYEQYF. DNA for the CDR3: TGTGCCAGCAGTGCCGGGACAGGGAGCTCCTACGAGCAGTACTTC.

V gene TRBV20-1 combines with J gene TRBJ1-4; D gene unclear. The germline V gene encodes CDR1 DFQATT and CDR2 SNEGSKA (reference sequence). The CDR3 spans 14 residues. The V end was cut by 1 base, the J end by 7 bases, with 13 bases between. The CDR3 DNA sequence: TGCAGTGCTAGAGTCCCCCGGGAGTCTGAAAAACTGTTTTTT. Its translation is CSARVPRESEKLFF.

The chain carries TRBV12-3 or TRBV12-4 and TRBJ2-5; 8 bases are shared with TRBD2. V was clipped by 7 bases and J by 5 bases; unmatched bases: 9. This CDR3 has 14 amino acids. CDR3 sequence reads: CASTLGLGHETQYF. The DNA for the CDR3 is TGTGCCAGCACTTTGGGACTAGGGCACGAGACCCAGTACTTC.

The gene calls are TRBV14 and TRBJ1-1; a weak D match, TRBD1 (5 bases). Germline CDR1 reads SGHDN; CDR2 reads FVKESK. This CDR3 has 16 amino acids. With 4 bases removed from V and 1 base from J, the gap between germline ends came to 16 bases. The CDR3 protein is CASSRLPGAQNTEAFF. The CDR3 nucleotides are TGTGCCAGCAGCCGCCTTCCCGGGGCTCAGAACACTGAAGCTTTCTTT.

The V gene is TRBV28, the J gene TRBJ2-7; D might be TRBD1 (6 bases). The CDR3 contains 15 residues. Trimming removed 6 bases at V and 0 bases at J, with 15 bases between. Germline CDR1 reads MDHEN; CDR2 reads SYDVKM. The CDR3 loop reads CASRKQGSGSYEQYV. The CDR3 DNA reads TGTGCCAGCAGGAAACAGGGATCCGGCTCCTACGAGCAGTACGTC.

Ten or more counts support this clonotype. V usage is TRBV12-3 or TRBV12-4 and J usage is TRBJ1-5; D ambiguous. Trimming left V 9 bases short and J 0 bases short, with 18 bases between. The CDR3 is made up of 16 amino acids. Written as DNA, the CDR3 is TGTGCCAGTCACCCGGGCCTTTCGTATAGCAATCAGCCCCAGCATTTT. Its protein is CASHPGLSYSNQPQHF.

This clonotype showed up just a few times. The V call is TRBV12-3 or TRBV12-4, the J call TRBJ1-2, with TRBD1 matching over 7 bases. J gave up 6 bases and V 6 bases, and 7 bases lay outside the gene matches. The CDR3 is made up of 13 amino acids. CDR3 DNA: TGTGCCAGCAGACCGACAGGGAAGGATGGCTACACCTTC. Translated: CASRPTGKDGYTF.